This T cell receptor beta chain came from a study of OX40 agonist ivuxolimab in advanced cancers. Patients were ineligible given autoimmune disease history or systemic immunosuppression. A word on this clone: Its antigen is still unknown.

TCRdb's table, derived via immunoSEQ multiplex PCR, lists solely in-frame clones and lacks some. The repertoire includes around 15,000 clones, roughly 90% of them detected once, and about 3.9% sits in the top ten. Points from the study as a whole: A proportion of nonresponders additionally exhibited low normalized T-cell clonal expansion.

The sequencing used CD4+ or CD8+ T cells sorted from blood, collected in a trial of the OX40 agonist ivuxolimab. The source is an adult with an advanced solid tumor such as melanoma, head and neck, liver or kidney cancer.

The CDR3 nucleotides read TGTGCCAGCAGTTACTCGGGCAGCAATCAGCCCCAGCATTTT. This encodes CASSYSGSNQPQHF. The chain links TRBV6-6 to TRBJ1-5; no firm D call. The CDR3 consists of 14 residues. Trimming cost V 0 bases and J 1 base, with 4 bases left between them. CDR1 is MNHNY and CDR2 is SVGAGI in the germline V gene (reference sequence).